A selection of T cell receptor beta chains follows, all from one sample in a study of T cells after yellow fever vaccination. TCRdb re-analysed the 5' RACE reads in MiXCR, keeping a single row per CDR3 protein. The sample yields about 260,000 distinct CDR3 sequences, roughly 13% seen once. Sequences were derived from CD4+ T cells sorted from PBMCs, sampled 45 days after the yellow fever booster vaccination. The receptors stem from a man younger than 45 who received the YFV17D yellow fever vaccine. CDR3s include the opening cysteine and the closing phenylalanine or tryptophan. Each record gives: clone size, D gene, CDR3 length, J gene, V gene, CDR3 protein, CDR3 DNA. The D gene is left open where the match is weak. Expanded clones get a size class; other rows say once, few or many, or leave the size out.

>many|TRBD2|14|TRBJ2-5|TRBV12-3/TRBV12-4
CASSSSLAGETQYF
TGTGCCAGCAGTTCTTCCCTAGCGGGAGAGACCCAGTACTTC
>.|TRBD1|15|TRBJ2-1|TRBV10-3
CAISEFRDRDNEQFF
TGTGCCATCAGTGAATTCCGGGACAGGGACAATGAGCAGTTCTTC
>.|.|14|TRBJ1-4|TRBV5-6
CASSLRGLSEKLFF
TGTGCCAGCAGCTTGAGAGGGCTGAGTGAAAAACTGTTTTTT
>.|.|14|TRBJ2-4|TRBV7-9
CASSWDTNKNIQYF
TGTGCCAGCAGCTGGGACACTAACAAAAACATTCAGTACTTC
>.|.|15|TRBJ1-1|TRBV5-4
CASHFRQGPNTEAFF
TGTGCCAGCCACTTTCGGCAGGGCCCTAACACTGAAGCTTTCTTT
>few|.|18|TRBJ2-7|TRBV6-5
CASSYSTAALEIADEQYF
TGTGCCAGCAGTTACTCGACTGCGGCCCTGGAAATCGCCGACGAGCAGTACTTC
>many|.|11|TRBJ1-5|TRBV20-1
CSARAREPQHF
TGCAGTGCCAGGGCGAGGGAGCCCCAGCATTTT
>.|.|15|TRBJ2-2|TRBV7-2
CASSPVGTDTGELFF
TGTGCCAGCAGCCCCGTTGGGACCGACACCGGGGAGCTGTTTTTT
>few|.|15|TRBJ2-2|TRBV4-1
CASKAQRERGGELFF
TGCGCCAGCAAGGCCCAGCGAGAAAGAGGCGGGGAGCTGTTTTTT
>few|.|13|TRBJ1-5|TRBV20-1
CSAAGTPYQPQHF
TGCAGTGCCGCCGGGACTCCATATCAGCCCCAGCATTTT
>many|TRBD1|13|TRBJ2-7|TRBV20-1
CSANRDSGREQYF
TGCAGTGCTAACCGGGACAGTGGTCGCGAGCAGTACTTC
>few|TRBD1|16|TRBJ1-6|TRBV7-6
CASSLAGTGNNSPLHF
TGTGCCAGCAGCTTAGCTGGGACAGGGAATAATTCACCCCTCCACTTT
>few|.|12|TRBJ1-1|TRBV29-1
CSVLPTGTEAFF
TGCAGCGTTCTGCCTACCGGGACTGAAGCTTTCTTT
>few|.|13|TRBJ2-2|TRBV20-1
CSARGGMGGELFF
TGCAGTGCTAGAGGCGGGATGGGCGGGGAGCTGTTTTTT
>.|TRBD2|16|TRBJ2-3|TRBV5-6
CASSRSVGGSTDTQYF
TGTGCCAGCAGCCGGTCAGTGGGGGGGAGCACAGATACGCAGTATTTT
>few|.|14|TRBJ1-1|TRBV2
CASSEALWVTEAFF
TGTGCCAGCAGTGAAGCGCTATGGGTCACTGAAGCTTTCTTT
>many|.|13|TRBJ2-3|TRBV19
CASSIPSTDTQYF
TGTGCCAGTAGTATCCCTAGCACAGATACGCAGTATTTT
>.|TRBD2|15|TRBJ2-1|TRBV10-1
CASSDLAGALHEQFF
TGCGCCAGCAGTGACCTAGCGGGAGCCCTACATGAGCAGTTCTTC
>many|TRBD1|14|TRBJ1-1|TRBV5-1
CASSSGQGNTEAFF
TGCGCCAGCAGCTCGGGACAGGGGAACACTGAAGCTTTCTTT
>.|TRBD1|18|TRBJ2-7|TRBV9
CASSVAPGQGVNSYEQYF
TGTGCCAGCAGCGTAGCCCCGGGACAGGGCGTAAACTCCTACGAGCAGTACTTC
>.|.|15|TRBJ2-1|TRBV12-3/TRBV12-4
CASSSTIPSYNEQFF
TGTGCCAGCAGTTCGACTATTCCTTCCTACAATGAGCAGTTCTTC
>.|TRBD1|14|TRBJ2-7|TRBV12-3/TRBV12-4
CASRSPGQSYEQYF
TGTGCCAGCAGATCTCCGGGACAGTCCTACGAGCAGTACTTC
>few|.|14|TRBJ2-7|TRBV4-1
CASSQGVQSYEQYF
TGCGCCAGCAGCCAAGGGGTACAGTCCTACGAGCAGTACTTC
>few|.|14|TRBJ2-3|TRBV20-1
CSARDVRSTDTQYF
TGCAGTGCTAGAGATGTCCGGAGCACAGATACGCAGTATTTT